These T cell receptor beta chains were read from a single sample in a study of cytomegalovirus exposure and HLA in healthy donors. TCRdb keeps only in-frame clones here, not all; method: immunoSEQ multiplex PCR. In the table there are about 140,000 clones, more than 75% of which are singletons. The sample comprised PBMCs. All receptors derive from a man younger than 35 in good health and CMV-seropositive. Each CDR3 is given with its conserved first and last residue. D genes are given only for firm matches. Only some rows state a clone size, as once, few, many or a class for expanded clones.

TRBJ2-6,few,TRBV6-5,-,CASRVYDSGANVLTF,TGTGCCAGCCGCGTGTACGACTCTGGGGCCAACGTCCTGACTTTC
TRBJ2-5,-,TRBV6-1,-,CASSEDRDYQETQYF,TGTGCCAGCAGTGAAGACCGGGACTACCAAGAGACCCAGTACTTC
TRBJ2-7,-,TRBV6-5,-,CASRTGQPSSYEQYF,TGTGCCAGCAGAACCGGACAGCCGAGCTCCTACGAGCAGTACTTC
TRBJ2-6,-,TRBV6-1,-,CASSEDSSGANVLTF,TGTGCCAGCAGTGAGGACAGCTCTGGGGCCAACGTCCTGACTTTC
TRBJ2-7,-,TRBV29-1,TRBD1,CSVGTGGFYEQYF,TGCAGCGTTGGGACAGGGGGCTTCTACGAGCAGTACTTC
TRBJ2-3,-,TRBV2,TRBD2,CASSEWTSGSLDTQYF,TGTGCCAGCAGTGAATGGACTAGCGGGAGTTTAGATACGCAGTATTTT
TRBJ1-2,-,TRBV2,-,CASSEQGRYGYTF,TGTGCCAGCAGTGAGCAGGGTCGCTATGGCTACACCTTC
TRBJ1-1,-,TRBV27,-,CASSLRGNTEAFF,TGTGCCAGCAGTTTACGAGGGAACACTGAAGCTTTCTTT
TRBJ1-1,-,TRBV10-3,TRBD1,CAVAGTGDTEAFF,TGTGCCGTCGCCGGGACAGGGGACACTGAAGCTTTCTTT
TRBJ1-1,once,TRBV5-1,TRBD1,CASSPLRPGTGNTEAFF,TGCGCCAGCAGCCCCTTGAGACCCGGGACAGGAAACACTGAAGCTTTCTTT
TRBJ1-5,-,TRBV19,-,CASSTPFGASNQPQHF,TGTGCCAGTAGTACCCCTTTTGGAGCTAGCAATCAGCCCCAGCATTTT
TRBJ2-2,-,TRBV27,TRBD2,CASSPMTSGRATGELFF,TGTGCCAGCAGTCCGATGACTAGCGGGAGGGCCACCGGGGAGCTGTTTTTT
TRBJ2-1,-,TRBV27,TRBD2,CASSNAGTSGYNEQFF,TGTGCCAGCAGCAATGCCGGGACTAGCGGCTACAATGAGCAGTTCTTC
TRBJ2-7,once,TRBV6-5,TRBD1,CASRGTGGTYEQYF,TGTGCCAGCAGAGGGACAGGGGGTACCTACGAGCAGTACTTC
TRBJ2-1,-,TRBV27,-,CASSLRVSYNEQFF,TGTGCCAGCAGTTTACGGGTGTCCTACAATGAGCAGTTCTTC
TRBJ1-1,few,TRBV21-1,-,CASSDYAQGGNTEAFF,TGTGCCAGCAGCGATTACGCGCAGGGGGGGAACACTGAAGCTTTCTTT
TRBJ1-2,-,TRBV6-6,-,CASSTRDTLSGYTF,TGTGCCAGCAGTACCCGGGACACCTTATCTGGCTACACCTTC
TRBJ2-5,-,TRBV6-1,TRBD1,CASSGGDRGETQYF,TGTGCCAGCAGTGGGGGGGACAGGGGAGAGACCCAGTACTTC
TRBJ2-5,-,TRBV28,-,CASRNLARRQETQYF,TGTGCCAGCAGGAATCTGGCGAGGCGGCAAGAGACCCAGTACTTC
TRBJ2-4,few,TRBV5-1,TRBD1,CASKAGQGGGNIQYF,TGCGCCAGCAAAGCAGGACAGGGAGGAGGGAACATTCAGTACTTC
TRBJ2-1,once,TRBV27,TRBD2,CASSLTTSGAYNEQFF,TGTGCCAGCAGTTTGACGACTAGCGGGGCCTACAATGAGCAGTTCTTC
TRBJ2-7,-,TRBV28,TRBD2,CASSYRTSAYEQYF,TGTGCCAGCAGTTATAGGACTAGCGCCTACGAGCAGTACTTC
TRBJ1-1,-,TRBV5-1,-,CASSLDGRDNTEAFF,TGCGCCAGCAGCTTGGACGGGAGAGATAACACTGAAGCTTTCTTT
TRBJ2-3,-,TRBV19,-,CASSIVRDSSTDTQYF,TGTGCCAGTAGTATAGTCCGGGACTCTAGCACAGATACGCAGTATTTT
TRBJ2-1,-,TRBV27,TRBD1,CASSPSTGGNEQFF,TGTGCCAGCAGTCCCTCGACAGGGGGCAATGAGCAGTTCTTC
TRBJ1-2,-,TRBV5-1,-,CASSLAFGKGDGYTF,TGCGCCAGCAGCTTGGCCTTTGGGAAGGGGGATGGCTACACCTTC
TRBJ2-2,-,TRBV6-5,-,CASRRTETNTGELFF,TGTGCCAGCAGGAGAACAGAGACGAACACCGGGGAGCTGTTTTTT
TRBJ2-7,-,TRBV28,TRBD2,CASRGGVGGLAAYEQYF,TGTGCCAGCAGGGGGGGCGTTGGGGGACTAGCGGCCTACGAGCAGTACTTC
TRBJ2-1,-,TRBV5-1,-,CASSRAQAGPLGQRVF,TGCGCCAGCAGCCGAGCCCAGGCAGGGCCCTTAGGTCAAAGGGTCTTC